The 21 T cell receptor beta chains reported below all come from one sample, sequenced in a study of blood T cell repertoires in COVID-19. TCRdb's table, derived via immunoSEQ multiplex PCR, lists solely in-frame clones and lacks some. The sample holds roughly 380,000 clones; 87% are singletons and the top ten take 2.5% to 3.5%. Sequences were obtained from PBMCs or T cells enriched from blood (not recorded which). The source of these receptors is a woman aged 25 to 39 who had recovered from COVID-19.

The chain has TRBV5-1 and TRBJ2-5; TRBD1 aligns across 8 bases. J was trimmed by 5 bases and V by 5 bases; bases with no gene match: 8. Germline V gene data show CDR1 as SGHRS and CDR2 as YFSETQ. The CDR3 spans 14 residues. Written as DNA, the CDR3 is TGCGCCAGCAGTACTCAGGGGGCGAGGGAGACCCAGTACTTC. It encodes CASSTQGARETQYF. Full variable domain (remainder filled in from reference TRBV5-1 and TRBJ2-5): KAGVTQTPRYLIKTRGQQVTLSCSPISGHRSVSWYQQTPGQGLQFLFEYFSETQRNKGNFPGRFSGRQFSNSRSEMNVSTLELGDSALYLCASSTQGARETQYFGPGTRLLVL.

DNA for the CDR3: TGTGCCAGCATCTTTGTGGCGGGAGGGCCTGACATTCAGTACTTC. Its protein product is CASIFVAGGPDIQYF. V usage is TRBV28 and J usage is TRBJ2-4, with TRBD2 matching over 9 bases. With V trimmed by 7 bases and J by 8 bases, 12 bases remained unmatched. This CDR3 has 15 amino acids. CDR1 is MDHEN and CDR2 is SYDVKM in the germline V gene.

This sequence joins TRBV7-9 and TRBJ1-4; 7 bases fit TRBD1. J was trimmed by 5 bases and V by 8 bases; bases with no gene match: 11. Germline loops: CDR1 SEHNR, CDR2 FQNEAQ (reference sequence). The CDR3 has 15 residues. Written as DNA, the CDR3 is TGTGCCAGCGCACAACCCAGGGGGGAGAATGAAAAACTGTTTTTT. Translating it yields CASAQPRGENEKLFF. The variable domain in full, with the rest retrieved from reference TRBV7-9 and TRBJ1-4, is DTGVSQNPRHKITKRGQNVTFRCDPISEHNRLYWYRQTLGQGPEFLTYFQNEAQLEKSRLLSDRFSAERPKGSFSTLEIQRTEQGDSAMYLCASAQPRGENEKLFFGSGTQLSVL.

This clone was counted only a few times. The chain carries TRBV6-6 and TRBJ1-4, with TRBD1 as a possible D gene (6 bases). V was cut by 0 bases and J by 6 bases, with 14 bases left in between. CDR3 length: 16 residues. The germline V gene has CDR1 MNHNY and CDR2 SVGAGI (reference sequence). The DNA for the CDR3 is TGTGCCAGCAGTTACTCGGAGGCCAAGGGGGATGAAAAACTGTTTTTT. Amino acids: CASSYSEAKGDEKLFF.

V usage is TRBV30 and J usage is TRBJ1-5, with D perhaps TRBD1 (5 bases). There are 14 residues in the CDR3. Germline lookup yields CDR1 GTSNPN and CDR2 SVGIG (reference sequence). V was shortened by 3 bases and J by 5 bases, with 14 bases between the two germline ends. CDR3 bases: TGTGCCTGGAGCGAGACAGAAATTGATCAGCCCCAGCATTTT. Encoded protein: CAWSETEIDQPQHF.

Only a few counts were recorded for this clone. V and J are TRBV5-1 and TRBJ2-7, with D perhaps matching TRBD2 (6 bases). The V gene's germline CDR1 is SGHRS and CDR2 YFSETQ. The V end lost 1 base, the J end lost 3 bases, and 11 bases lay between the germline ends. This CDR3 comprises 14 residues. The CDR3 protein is CASSLISGNYEQYF. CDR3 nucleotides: TGCGCCAGCAGCTTGATTAGCGGAAACTACGAGCAGTACTTC.

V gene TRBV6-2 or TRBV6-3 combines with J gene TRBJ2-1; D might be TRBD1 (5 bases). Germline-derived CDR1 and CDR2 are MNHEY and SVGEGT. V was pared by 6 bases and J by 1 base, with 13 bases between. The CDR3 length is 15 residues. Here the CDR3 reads CASSRAAGSYNEQFF. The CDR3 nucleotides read TGTGCCAGCAGCCGTGCCGCAGGGTCCTACAATGAGCAGTTCTTC.

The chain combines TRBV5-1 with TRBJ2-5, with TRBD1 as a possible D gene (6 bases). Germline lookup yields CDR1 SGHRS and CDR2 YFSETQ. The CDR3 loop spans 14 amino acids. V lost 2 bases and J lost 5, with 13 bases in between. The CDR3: CASSLQGEDETQYF. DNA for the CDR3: TGCGCCAGCAGCTTACAGGGAGAGGACGAGACCCAGTACTTC. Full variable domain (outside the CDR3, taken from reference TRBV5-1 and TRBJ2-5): KAGVTQTPRYLIKTRGQQVTLSCSPISGHRSVSWYQQTPGQGLQFLFEYFSETQRNKGNFPGRFSGRQFSNSRSEMNVSTLELGDSALYLCASSLQGEDETQYFGPGTRLLVL.

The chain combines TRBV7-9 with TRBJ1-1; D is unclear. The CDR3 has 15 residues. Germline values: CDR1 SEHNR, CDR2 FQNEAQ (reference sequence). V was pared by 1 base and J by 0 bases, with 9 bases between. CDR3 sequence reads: CASSLDPGLNTEAFF. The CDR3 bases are TGTGCCAGCAGCTTAGACCCGGGTTTGAACACTGAAGCTTTCTTT.

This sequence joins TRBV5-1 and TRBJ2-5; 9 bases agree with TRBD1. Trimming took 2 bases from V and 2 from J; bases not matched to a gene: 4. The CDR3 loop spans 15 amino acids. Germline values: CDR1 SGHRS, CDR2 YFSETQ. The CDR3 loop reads CASSFRTGVQETQYF. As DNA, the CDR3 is TGCGCCAGCAGCTTTCGGACAGGGGTGCAAGAGACCCAGTACTTC. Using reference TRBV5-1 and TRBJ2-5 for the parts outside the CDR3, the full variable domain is KAGVTQTPRYLIKTRGQQVTLSCSPISGHRSVSWYQQTPGQGLQFLFEYFSETQRNKGNFPGRFSGRQFSNSRSEMNVSTLELGDSALYLCASSFRTGVQETQYFGPGTRLLVL.

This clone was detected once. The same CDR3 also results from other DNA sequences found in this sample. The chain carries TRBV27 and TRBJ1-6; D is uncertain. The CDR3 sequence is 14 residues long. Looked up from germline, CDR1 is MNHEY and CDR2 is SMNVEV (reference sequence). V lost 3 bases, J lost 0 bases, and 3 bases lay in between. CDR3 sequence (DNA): TGTGCCAGCAGTTTGAGCTCCTATAATTCACCCCTCCACTTT. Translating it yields CASSLSSYNSPLHF.

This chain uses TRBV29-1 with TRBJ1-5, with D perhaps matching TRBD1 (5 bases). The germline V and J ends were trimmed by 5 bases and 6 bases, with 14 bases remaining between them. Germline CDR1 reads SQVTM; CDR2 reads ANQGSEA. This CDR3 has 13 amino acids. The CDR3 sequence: CSVSPGNAQPQHF. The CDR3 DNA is TGCAGCGTTAGCCCAGGGAACGCTCAGCCCCAGCATTTT.

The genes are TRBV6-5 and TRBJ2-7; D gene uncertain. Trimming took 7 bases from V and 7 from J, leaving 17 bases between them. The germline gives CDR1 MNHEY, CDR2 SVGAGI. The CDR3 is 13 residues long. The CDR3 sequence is CASTDSPQREQYF. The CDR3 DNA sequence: TGTGCCAGCACCGACTCCCCCCAAAGGGAGCAGTACTTC.

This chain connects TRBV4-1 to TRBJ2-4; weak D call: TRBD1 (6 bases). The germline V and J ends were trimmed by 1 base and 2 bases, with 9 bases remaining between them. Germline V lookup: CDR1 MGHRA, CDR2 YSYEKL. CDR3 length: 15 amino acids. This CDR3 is CASSQGQGTKNIQYF. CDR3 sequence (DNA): TGCGCCAGCAGCCAAGGTCAGGGGACCAAAAACATTCAGTACTTC.

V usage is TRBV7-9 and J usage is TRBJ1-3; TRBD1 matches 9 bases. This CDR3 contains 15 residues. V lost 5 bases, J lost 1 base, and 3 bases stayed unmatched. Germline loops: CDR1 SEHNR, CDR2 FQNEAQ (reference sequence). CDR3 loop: CASSVTGGSGNTIYF. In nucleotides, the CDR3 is TGTGCCAGCAGCGTGACAGGGGGTTCTGGAAACACCATATATTTT.

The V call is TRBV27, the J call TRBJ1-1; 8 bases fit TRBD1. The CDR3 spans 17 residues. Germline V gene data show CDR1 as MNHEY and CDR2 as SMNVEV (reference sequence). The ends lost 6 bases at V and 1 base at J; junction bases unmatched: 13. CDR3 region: CASSPLPRQGQNTEAFF. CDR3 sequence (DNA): TGTGCCAGCAGCCCCCTCCCCCGACAGGGGCAGAACACTGAAGCTTTCTTT.

The CDR3 reads CASSPRQYNTEAFF. For the CDR3, the DNA is TGTGCCAGCAGCCCAAGACAGTACAACACTGAAGCTTTCTTT. J is TRBJ1-1 and V is TRBV9, with D possibly TRBD1 on 5 matching bases. The germline V and J ends were trimmed by 4 bases and 2 bases, with 12 bases remaining between them. The CDR3 covers 14 residues. Germline V CDR1 and CDR2: SGDLS, YYNGEE.

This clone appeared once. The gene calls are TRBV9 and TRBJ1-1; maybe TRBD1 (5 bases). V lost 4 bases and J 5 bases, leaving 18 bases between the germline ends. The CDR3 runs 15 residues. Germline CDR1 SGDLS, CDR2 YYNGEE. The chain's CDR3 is CASSPKGAGRTEAFF. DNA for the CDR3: TGTGCCAGCAGCCCCAAAGGAGCAGGGAGGACTGAAGCTTTCTTT.

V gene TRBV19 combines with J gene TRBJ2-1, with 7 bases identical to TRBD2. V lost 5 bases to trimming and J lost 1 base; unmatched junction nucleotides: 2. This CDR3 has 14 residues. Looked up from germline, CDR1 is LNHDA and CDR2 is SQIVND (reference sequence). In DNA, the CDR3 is TGTGCCAGTAGTTTCGGGGGGTCCTACAATGAGCAGTTCTTC. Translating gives CASSFGGSYNEQFF.

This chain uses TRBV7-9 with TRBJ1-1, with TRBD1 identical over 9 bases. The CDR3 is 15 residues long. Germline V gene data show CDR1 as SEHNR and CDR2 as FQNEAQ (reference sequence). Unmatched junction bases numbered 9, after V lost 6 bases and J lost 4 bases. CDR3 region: CASRGKGQGITEAFF. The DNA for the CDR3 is TGTGCCAGCAGAGGAAAGGGACAGGGCATCACTGAAGCTTTCTTT.

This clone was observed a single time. CDR3 loop: CASSQVAGVGNEQFF. Written as DNA, the CDR3 is TGTGCCAGCAGCCAAGTAGCGGGAGTAGGGAATGAGCAGTTCTTC. The chain carries TRBV3-1 (or the pseudogene TRBV3-2) and TRBJ2-1; 9 bases align to TRBD2. With V trimmed by 1 base and J by 7 bases, 5 bases remained unmatched. Germline loops: CDR1 LGHDT, CDR2 YNNKEL (reference sequence). The length of the CDR3 is 15 residues.